This entry lists 24 T cell receptor beta chains sequenced from one sample in a study of T cells expressing NK-cell markers. TCRdb re-called the 5' RACE reads; one entry per CDR3 protein, DNA not given. The specimen's table records roughly 300,000 distinct CDR3 sequences. The specimen was blood T cells: a sorted CD56 or NKG2C T cell subset, CD4+ or CD8+ T cells, or bulk PBMC T cells (not recorded which). These receptors all come from a woman aged 18-70 years in good health.

V and J are TRBV29-1 and TRBJ2-1; TCRdb returns TRBD2, unconfirmable since there is no DNA. Germline V gives CDR1 SQVTM, CDR2 ANQGSEA. The CDR3 covers 17 residues. The chain's CDR3 is CSVANPRAGVSYNEQFF.

The chain joins TRBV11-2 to TRBJ2-5; TCRdb indicates TRBD2, and absent DNA this call remains unverified. Germline CDR1 reads SGHAT; CDR2 reads FQNNGV. The CDR3 consists of 15 residues. This chain's CDR3 is CASSRTSGRVETQYF.

The V gene is TRBV4-3, the J gene TRBJ1-2; TCRdb returns TRBD1, unconfirmable since there is no DNA. The CDR3 length is 13 residues. CDR1 and CDR2 from the germline V gene are LGHNA and YSLEER. CDR3 sequence: CASSQGTSYGYTF.

V and J are TRBV14 and TRBJ1-1; TCRdb gives TRBD1 as the D gene, but with no DNA this cannot be confirmed. The length of the CDR3 is 18 residues. Germline CDR1 and CDR2: SGHDN and FVKESK. The CDR3 sequence is CASSRSLDSLAVNTEAFF.

The rearrangement joins TRBV5-5 to TRBJ2-3; the D call from TCRdb, TRBD1, cannot be confirmed without DNA. This CDR3 spans 13 amino acids. CDR1 is SGHKS, CDR2 YYEKEE, per germline (reference sequence). This CDR3 is CASSRQGADTQYF.

The chain recombines TRBV12-3 or TRBV12-4 with TRBJ2-7; the D call from TCRdb, TRBD2, cannot be confirmed without DNA. The CDR3 runs to 16 residues. The CDR3: CASSVGPAGGPYEQYF.

The J gene is TRBJ2-2, the V gene TRBV5-1; lacking DNA, the TRBD1 call made by TCRdb goes unchecked. Germline CDR1 and CDR2: SGHRS and YFSETQ. There are 15 residues in the CDR3. This CDR3 is CASSLGTPNTGELFF.

The rearrangement uses TRBV19 and TRBJ2-3. From germline, CDR1 is LNHDA and CDR2 SQIVND (reference sequence). The CDR3 runs 15 residues. CDR3 amino acids: CASGTIRPGTDTQYF.

The chain employs TRBV4-3 and TRBJ1-2. This CDR3 comprises 14 residues. Looked up from germline, CDR1 is LGHNA and CDR2 is YSLEER. CDR3 sequence: CASSQLPGTYGYTF.

The chain couples TRBV6-2 or TRBV6-3 to TRBJ2-7; TCRdb reports TRBD1, a call that lacks DNA to check it against. CDR1 and CDR2 from the germline V gene are MNHEY and SVGEGT. The CDR3 spans 14 residues. CDR3 residues: CASSNPGPSYEQYF.

The V and J genes are TRBV5-1 and TRBJ2-4; lacking DNA, the TRBD2 call made by TCRdb goes unchecked. There are 17 residues in the CDR3. Germline V gene data show CDR1 as SGHRS and CDR2 as YFSETQ. The CDR3 sequence: CASSPGTSGSSANIQYF.

The chain uses TRBV29-1 and TRBJ1-1. Germline assignment: CDR1 SQVTM and CDR2 ANQGSEA. The CDR3 sequence is 13 residues long. The CDR3 loop reads CSVGVGPNTEAFF. The full variable domain, completed using reference TRBV29-1 and TRBJ1-1, is SAVISQKPSRDICQRGTSLTIQCQVDSQVTMMFWYRQQPGQSLTLIATANQGSEATYESGFVIDKFPISRPNLTFSTLTVSNMSPEDSSIYLCSVGVGPNTEAFFGQGTRLTVV.

J is TRBJ2-3 and V is TRBV20-1. CDR1 is DFQATT, CDR2 SNEGSKA, per germline (reference sequence). The CDR3 totals 11 residues. The CDR3 reads CSGHLVNTQYF.

The chain is built from TRBV29-1 and TRBJ2-1; TCRdb indicates TRBD1, and absent DNA this call remains unverified. This CDR3 region has 14 residues. CDR1 is SQVTM, CDR2 ANQGSEA, per germline. The CDR3: CSASRATPYNEQFF.

This rearrangement joins TRBV7-2 to TRBJ2-2; the D call from TCRdb, TRBD2, cannot be confirmed without DNA. CDR1 SGHTA and CDR2 FQGNSA come from the germline V gene. This CDR3 has 15 amino acids. This CDR3 reads CASSFSGGATGELFF.

The rearrangement links TRBV28 to TRBJ2-7; TCRdb calls TRBD1, which cannot be checked without DNA. This CDR3 contains 15 residues. Germline V gives CDR1 MDHEN, CDR2 SYDVKM. CDR3 amino acids: CASSLRGIVSYEQYF. The full variable domain, in which reference TRBV28 and TRBJ2-7 provide the parts outside the CDR3, is DVKVTQSSRYLVKRTGEKVFLECVQDMDHENMFWYRQDPGLGLRLIYFSYDVKMKEKGDIPEGYSVSREKKERFSLILESASTNQTSMYLCASSLRGIVSYEQYFGPGTRLTVT.

This sequence joins TRBV29-1 and TRBJ2-4. The germline CDR1 and CDR2 sequences are SQVTM and ANQGSEA. The CDR3 has 11 residues. The CDR3 sequence: CSVADLDIQYF.

The gene calls are TRBV5-1 and TRBJ1-5. The CDR3 consists of 13 residues. Germline CDR1 and CDR2: SGHRS and YFSETQ. This chain's CDR3 is CASSAEGNQPQHF.

J is TRBJ2-5 and V is TRBV20-1; TCRdb indicates TRBD1, and absent DNA this call remains unverified. CDR1 is DFQATT and CDR2 is SNEGSKA in the germline V gene (reference sequence). This CDR3 region has 13 residues. Here the CDR3 reads CSAYAKGPETQYF.

The chain carries TRBV7-9 and TRBJ1-5; absent DNA, TCRdb's TRBD1 call cannot be checked. Germline CDR1 SEHNR, CDR2 FQNEAQ (reference sequence). This CDR3 contains 13 residues. CDR3 residues: CASTYRESEPQHF.

CDR3 sequence: CASSDTLGYTF. V and J are TRBV6-2 or TRBV6-3 and TRBJ1-2. The CDR3 contains 11 residues. Per germline, CDR1 MNHEY and CDR2 SVGEGT.

The gene calls are TRBV7-8 and TRBJ2-5; TCRdb outputs TRBD1, but without DNA this stays unchecked. This CDR3 has 15 residues. CDR1 and CDR2 from the germline V gene are SGHVS and FQNEAQ. The CDR3 reads CASSLRDRGKETQYF.

V gene TRBV18 combines with J gene TRBJ2-1; checking the TCRdb D call of TRBD2 is not possible without DNA. CDR1 KGHSH and CDR2 LQKENI come from the germline V gene. The CDR3 spans 13 residues. CDR3 loop: CASLRTNSDDQFF.

The chain joins TRBV5-5 to TRBJ2-7. From germline, CDR1 is SGHKS and CDR2 YYEKEE (reference sequence). The CDR3 has 14 residues. The CDR3 here is CASSLAVGSYEQYF.